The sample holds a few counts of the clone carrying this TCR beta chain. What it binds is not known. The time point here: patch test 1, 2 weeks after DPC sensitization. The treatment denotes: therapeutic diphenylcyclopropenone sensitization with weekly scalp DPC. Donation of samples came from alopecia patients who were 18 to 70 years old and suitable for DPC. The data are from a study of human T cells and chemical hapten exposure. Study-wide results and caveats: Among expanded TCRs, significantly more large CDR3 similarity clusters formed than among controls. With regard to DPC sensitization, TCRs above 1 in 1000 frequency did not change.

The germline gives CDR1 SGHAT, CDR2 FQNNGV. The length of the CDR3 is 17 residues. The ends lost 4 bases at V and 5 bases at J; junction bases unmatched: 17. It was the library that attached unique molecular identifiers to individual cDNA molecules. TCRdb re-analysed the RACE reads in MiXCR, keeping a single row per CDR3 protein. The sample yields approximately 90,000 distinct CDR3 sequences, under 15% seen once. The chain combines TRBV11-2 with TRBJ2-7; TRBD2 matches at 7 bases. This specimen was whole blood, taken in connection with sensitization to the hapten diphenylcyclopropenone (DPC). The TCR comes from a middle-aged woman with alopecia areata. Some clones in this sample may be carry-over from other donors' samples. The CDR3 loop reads CASSSKVTGGLPHEQYF. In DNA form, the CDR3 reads TGTGCCAGCAGCTCCAAGGTGACGGGAGGCCTCCCTCACGAGCAGTACTTC. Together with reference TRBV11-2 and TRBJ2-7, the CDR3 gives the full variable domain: EAGVAQSPRYKIIEKRQSVAFWCNPISGHATLYWYQQILGQGPKLLIQFQNNGVVDDSQLPKDRFSAERLKGVDSTLKIQPAKLEDSAVYLCASSSKVTGGLPHEQYFGPGTRLTVT.